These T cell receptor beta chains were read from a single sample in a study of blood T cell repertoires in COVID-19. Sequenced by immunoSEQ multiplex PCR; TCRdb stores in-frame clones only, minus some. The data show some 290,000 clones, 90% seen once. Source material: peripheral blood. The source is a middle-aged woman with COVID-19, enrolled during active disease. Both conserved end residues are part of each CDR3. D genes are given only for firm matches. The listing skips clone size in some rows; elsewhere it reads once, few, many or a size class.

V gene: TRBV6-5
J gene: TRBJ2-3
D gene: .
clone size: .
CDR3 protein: CASSLHLTDTQYF
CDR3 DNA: TGTGCCAGCTCACTCCACCTCACAGATACGCAGTATTTT

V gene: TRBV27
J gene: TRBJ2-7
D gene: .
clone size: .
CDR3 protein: CASSLGGGAYEQYF
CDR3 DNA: TGTGCCAGCAGTTTGGGAGGGGGGGCTTACGAGCAGTACTTC

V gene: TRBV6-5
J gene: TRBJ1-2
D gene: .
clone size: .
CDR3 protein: CASSYGGANYGYTF
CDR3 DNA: TGTGCCAGCAGTTACGGGGGGGCTAACTATGGCTACACCTTC

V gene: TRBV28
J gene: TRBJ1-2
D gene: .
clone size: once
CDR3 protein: CASTGDDGYTF
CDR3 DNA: TGTGCCAGCACCGGGGATGATGGCTACACCTTC

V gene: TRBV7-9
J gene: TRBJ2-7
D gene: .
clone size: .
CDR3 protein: CASSATGLDNYEQYF
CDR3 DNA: TGTGCCAGCAGCGCAACGGGACTTGACAACTACGAGCAGTACTTC

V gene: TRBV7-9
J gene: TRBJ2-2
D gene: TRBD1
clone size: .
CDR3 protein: CASSNRDRSTGELFF
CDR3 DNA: TGTGCCAGCAGTAATCGGGACAGGTCAACCGGGGAGCTGTTTTTT

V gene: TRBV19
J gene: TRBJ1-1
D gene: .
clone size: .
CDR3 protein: CASSSLGLNTEAFF
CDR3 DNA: TGTGCCAGTAGTTCTCTCGGTTTGAACACTGAAGCTTTCTTT

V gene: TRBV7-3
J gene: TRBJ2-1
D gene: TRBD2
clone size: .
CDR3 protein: CASSSPDKTSGGVSYNEQFF
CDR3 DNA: TGTGCCAGCAGCTCACCCGATAAGACTAGCGGGGGGGTGTCCTACAATGAGCAGTTCTTC

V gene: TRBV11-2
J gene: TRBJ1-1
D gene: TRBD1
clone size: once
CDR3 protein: CASSRDREAFF
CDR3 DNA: TGTGCCAGCAGCAGGGACAGGGAAGCTTTCTTT

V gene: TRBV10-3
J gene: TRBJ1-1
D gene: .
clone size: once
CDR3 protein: CAITGGNTEAFF
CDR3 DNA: TGTGCCATCACTGGCGGGAACACTGAAGCTTTCTTT

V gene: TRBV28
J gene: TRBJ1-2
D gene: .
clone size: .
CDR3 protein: CASSLSRDYAYGYTF
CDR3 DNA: TGTGCCAGCAGTTTAAGCAGGGACTATGCCTATGGCTACACCTTC

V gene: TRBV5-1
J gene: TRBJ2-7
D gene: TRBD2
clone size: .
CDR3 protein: CASSLGVAGVNYEQYF
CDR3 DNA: TGCGCCAGCAGCTTGGGTGTAGCGGGAGTGAACTACGAGCAGTACTTC

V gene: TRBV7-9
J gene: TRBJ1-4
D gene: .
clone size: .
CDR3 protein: CASSLYGHRATNEKLFF
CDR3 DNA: TGTGCCAGCAGCTTATATGGACACCGAGCAACTAATGAAAAACTGTTTTTT

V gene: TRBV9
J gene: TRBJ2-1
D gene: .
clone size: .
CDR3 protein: CASSPFDNEQFF
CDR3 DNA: TGTGCCAGCAGCCCCTTCGACAATGAGCAGTTCTTC

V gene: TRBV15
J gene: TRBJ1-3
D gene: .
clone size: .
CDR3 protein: CATSRGQLNTIYF
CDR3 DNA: TGTGCCACCAGCAGAGGACAACTAAACACCATATATTTT

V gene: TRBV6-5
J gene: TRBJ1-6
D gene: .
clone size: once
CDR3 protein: CASWAFPNPPLHF
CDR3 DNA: TGTGCCAGCTGGGCGTTCCCGAACCCCCCCCTCCACTTT

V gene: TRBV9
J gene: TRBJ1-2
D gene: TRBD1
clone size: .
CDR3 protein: CASSVDRGNYGYTF
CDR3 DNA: TGTGCCAGCAGCGTAGACAGGGGGAACTATGGCTACACCTTC

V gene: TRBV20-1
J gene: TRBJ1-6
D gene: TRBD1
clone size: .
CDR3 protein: CSASPGQGNSYNSPLHF
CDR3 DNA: TGCAGTGCTAGTCCTGGACAGGGGAATTCCTATAATTCACCCCTCCACTTT

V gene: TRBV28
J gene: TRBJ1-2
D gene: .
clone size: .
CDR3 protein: CASSPLGGLANYGYTF
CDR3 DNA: TGTGCCAGCAGTCCCCTCGGGGGACTAGCTAACTATGGCTACACCTTC

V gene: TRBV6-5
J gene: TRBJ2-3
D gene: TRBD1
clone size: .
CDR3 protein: CASRAGTADTQYF
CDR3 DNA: TGTGCCAGCAGAGCCGGGACAGCAGATACGCAGTATTTT

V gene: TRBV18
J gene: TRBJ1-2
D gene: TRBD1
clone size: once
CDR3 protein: CASSPQTGPNYGYTF
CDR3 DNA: TGTGCCAGCTCACCGCAGACAGGGCCTAACTATGGCTACACCTTC

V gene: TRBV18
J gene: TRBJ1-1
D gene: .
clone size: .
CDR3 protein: CASSPKDKNTEAFF
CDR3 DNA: TGTGCCAGCTCACCGAAGGACAAGAACACTGAAGCTTTCTTT

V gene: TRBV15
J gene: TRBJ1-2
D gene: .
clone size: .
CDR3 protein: CATSRDTSSAGYTF
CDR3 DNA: TGTGCCACCAGCAGAGATACATCTTCTGCTGGCTACACCTTC

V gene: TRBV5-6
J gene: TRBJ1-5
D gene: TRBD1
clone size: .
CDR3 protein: CASSRGTAINQPQHF
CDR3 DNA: TGTGCCAGCAGCCGGGGGACAGCTATCAATCAGCCCCAGCATTTT

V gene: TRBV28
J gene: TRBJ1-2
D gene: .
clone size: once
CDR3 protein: CATSGNSYGYTF
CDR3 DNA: TGTGCCACCTCAGGGAATTCCTATGGCTACACCTTC

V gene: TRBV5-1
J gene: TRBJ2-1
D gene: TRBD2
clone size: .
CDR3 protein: CASSRQIAGGLDEQFF
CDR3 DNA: TGCGCCAGCAGCCGGCAAATAGCGGGGGGGCTAGATGAGCAGTTCTTC

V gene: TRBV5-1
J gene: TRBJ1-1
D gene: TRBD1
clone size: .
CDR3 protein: CASSKDRANTEAFF
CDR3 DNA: TGCGCCAGCAGCAAGGACAGGGCAAACACTGAAGCTTTCTTT

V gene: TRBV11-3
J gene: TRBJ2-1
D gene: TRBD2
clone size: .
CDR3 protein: CASSPQAGENEQFF
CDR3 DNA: TGTGCCAGCAGCCCCCAAGCGGGAGAAAATGAGCAGTTCTTC

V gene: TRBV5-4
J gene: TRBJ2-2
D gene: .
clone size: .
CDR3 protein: CASTPRERKNTGELFF
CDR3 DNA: TGTGCCAGCACCCCAAGAGAGCGCAAGAACACCGGGGAGCTGTTTTTT

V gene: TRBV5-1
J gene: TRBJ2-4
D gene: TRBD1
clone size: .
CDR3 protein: CASGTGAAKNIQYF
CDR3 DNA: TGCGCCAGCGGGACAGGGGCAGCCAAAAACATTCAGTACTTC

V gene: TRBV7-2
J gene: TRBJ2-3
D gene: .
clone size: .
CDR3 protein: CASRQMQVVDTQYF
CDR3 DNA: TGTGCCAGCAGACAGATGCAGGTGGTGGATACGCAGTATTTT

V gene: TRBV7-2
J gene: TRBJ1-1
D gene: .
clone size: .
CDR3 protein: CASAARHLDTEAFF
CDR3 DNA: TGTGCCAGCGCTGCCCGACACTTGGACACTGAAGCTTTCTTT

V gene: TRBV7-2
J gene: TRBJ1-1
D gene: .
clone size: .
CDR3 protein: CASSLVGPARTEAFF
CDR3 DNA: TGTGCCAGCAGCTTAGTGGGCCCTGCTCGCACTGAAGCTTTCTTT

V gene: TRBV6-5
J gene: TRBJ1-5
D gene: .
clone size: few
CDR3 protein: CASSPYQPQHF
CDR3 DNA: TGTGCCAGCAGTCCTTATCAGCCCCAGCATTTT

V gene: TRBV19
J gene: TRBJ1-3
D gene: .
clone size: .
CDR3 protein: CASSITRNSGNTIYF
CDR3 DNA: TGTGCCAGTAGTATAACTCGTAACTCTGGAAACACCATATATTTT

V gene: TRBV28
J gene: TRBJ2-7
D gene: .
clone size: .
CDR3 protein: CASSFGGPYEQYF
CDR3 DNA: TGTGCCAGCAGTTTCGGGGGGCCCTACGAGCAGTACTTC

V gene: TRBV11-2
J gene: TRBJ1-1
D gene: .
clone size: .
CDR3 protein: CASSLVGLNTEAFF
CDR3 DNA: TGTGCCAGCAGCTTAGTGGGCCTGAACACTGAAGCTTTCTTT

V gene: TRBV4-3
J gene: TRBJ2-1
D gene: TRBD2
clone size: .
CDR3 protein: CASSQALRAGAYNEQFF
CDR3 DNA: TGCGCCAGCAGCCAGGCCCTTAGGGCGGGAGCTTACAATGAGCAGTTCTTC

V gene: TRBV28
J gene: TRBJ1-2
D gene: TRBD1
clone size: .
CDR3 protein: CASTRGTGPIANYGYTF
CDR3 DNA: TGTGCCAGCACCAGGGGGACAGGACCAATAGCTAACTATGGCTACACCTTC

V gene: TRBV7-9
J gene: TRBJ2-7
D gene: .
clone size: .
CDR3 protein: CASSPLGGGASYEQYF
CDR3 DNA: TGTGCCAGCAGCCCTCTGGGGGGAGGCGCCTCCTACGAGCAGTACTTC

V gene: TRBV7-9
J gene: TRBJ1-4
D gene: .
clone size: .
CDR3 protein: CASSLVGRVLFF
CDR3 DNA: TGTGCCAGCAGCTTAGTAGGCAGGGTCCTGTTTTTT

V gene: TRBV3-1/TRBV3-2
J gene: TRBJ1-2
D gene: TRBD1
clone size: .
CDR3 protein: CASSRDRVNYGYTF
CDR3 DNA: TGTGCCAGCAGCCGGGACAGGGTTAACTATGGCTACACCTTC

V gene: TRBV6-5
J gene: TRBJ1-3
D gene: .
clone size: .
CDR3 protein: CASSYQAGSGNTIYF
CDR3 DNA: TGTGCCAGCAGTTACCAGGCTGGCTCTGGAAACACCATATATTTT

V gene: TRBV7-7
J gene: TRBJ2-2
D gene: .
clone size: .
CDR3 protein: CASSPPWGETGELFF
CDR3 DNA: TGTGCTAGCAGTCCACCGTGGGGGGAAACCGGGGAGCTGTTTTTT

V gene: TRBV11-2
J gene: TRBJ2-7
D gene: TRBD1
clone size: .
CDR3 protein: CASSLRGLSYEQYF
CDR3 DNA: TGTGCCAGCAGCTTAAGGGGGCTTTCCTACGAGCAGTACTTC

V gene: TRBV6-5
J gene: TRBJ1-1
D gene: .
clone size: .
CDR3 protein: CASRSDSYTEAFF
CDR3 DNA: TGTGCCAGCAGATCGGACAGTTACACTGAAGCTTTCTTT

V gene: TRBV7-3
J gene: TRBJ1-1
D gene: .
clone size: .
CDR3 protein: CASSLTNAAEAFF
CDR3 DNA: TGTGCCAGCAGCTTAACGAATGCGGCAGAAGCTTTCTTT

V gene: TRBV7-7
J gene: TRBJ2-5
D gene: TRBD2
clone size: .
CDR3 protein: CASSLGSRGLDVTQYF
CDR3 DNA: TGTGCTAGCAGCTTAGGAAGTAGGGGACTAGATGTGACCCAGTACTTC

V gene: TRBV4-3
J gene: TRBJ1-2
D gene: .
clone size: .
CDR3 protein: CASSQVRAGDGYTF
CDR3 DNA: TGCGCCAGCAGCCAAGTCAGGGCAGGGGATGGCTACACCTTC

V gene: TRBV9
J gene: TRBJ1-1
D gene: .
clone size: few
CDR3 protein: CASSLDSQGAEAFF
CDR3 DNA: TGTGCCAGCAGCCTGGACAGTCAGGGAGCTGAAGCTTTCTTT

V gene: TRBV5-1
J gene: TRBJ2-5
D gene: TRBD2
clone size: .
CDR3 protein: CASSRRTSGRARETQYF
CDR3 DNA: TGCGCCAGCAGTCGCCGGACTAGCGGGAGGGCCAGGGAGACCCAGTACTTC

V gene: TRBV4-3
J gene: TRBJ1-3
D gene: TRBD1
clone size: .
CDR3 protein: CASSQAPGTGDLDTIYF
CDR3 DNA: TGCGCCAGCAGCCAAGCACCCGGGACAGGGGATTTGGACACCATATATTTT

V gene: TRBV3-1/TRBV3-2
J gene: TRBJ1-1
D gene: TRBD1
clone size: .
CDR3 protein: CASSRDRRGTEAFF
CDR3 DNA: TGTGCCAGCAGCCGGGACAGGCGGGGCACTGAAGCTTTCTTT

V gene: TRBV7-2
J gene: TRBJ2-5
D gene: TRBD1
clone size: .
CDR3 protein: CASSLAGQGIQETQYF
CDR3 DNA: TGTGCCAGCAGCTTAGCCGGACAGGGGATCCAAGAGACCCAGTACTTC